This TCR beta chain was obtained from a study of shared clonotypes between healthy human individuals. A deep-level run was used for the assay. TCRdb's copy holds only in-frame clones and misses some; the assay was immunoSEQ multiplex PCR. There are about 690,000 clones in the sample; 90% occur only once, and less than 40% lies in the top ten. With 6 bases removed from V and 4 bases from J, the gap between germline ends came to 13 bases. This CDR3 has 15 amino acids. Germline loops: CDR1 MNHEY, CDR2 SMNVEV (reference sequence). The sequenced sample consisted of memory CD8+ T cells from PBMCs. Subset of the sample: CD45RO+ cells pooled with CCR7-negative TemRA cells. The V gene is TRBV27, the J gene TRBJ2-6; D unresolved. This receptor was obtained from a man aged 18 to 29 in good health. Some clones in this sample may be carry-over from other donors' samples. CDR3 sequence reads: CASSSYPRGANVLTF. The CDR3 DNA is TGTGCCAGCAGCTCCTACCCGAGGGGGGCCAACGTCCTGACTTTC.